Below are 29 T cell receptor beta chains sequenced from a single sample in a study of blood T cells in healthy people across ages. Primed by a sample-barcoded 5' primer and a J-beta primer mix, a second PCR proceeded for about 7 to 11 cycles. TCRdb re-analysed the 5' RACE reads in MiXCR, keeping a single row per CDR3 protein. This table has 450,000 to 700,000 distinct CDR3 sequences, roughly 28% appearing once. The sample taken for sequencing was blood. Source of these receptors: a woman aged 70-85 years in good health.

The genes are TRBV29-1 and TRBJ1-2; D is uncertain. The CDR3 runs to 15 residues. Germline lookup yields CDR1 SQVTM and CDR2 ANQGSEA. V was trimmed by 3 bases and J by 5 bases, leaving 19 bases between them. The CDR3 loop reads CSVDSLRANFYGYTF. CDR3 nucleotides: TGCAGCGTTGATAGCTTGAGGGCTAACTTTTATGGCTACACCTTC. The full variable domain, with the rest looked up from reference TRBV29-1 and TRBJ1-2, is SAVISQKPSRDICQRGTSLTIQCQVDSQVTMMFWYRQQPGQSLTLIATANQGSEATYESGFVIDKFPISRPNLTFSTLTVSNMSPEDSSIYLCSVDSLRANFYGYTFGSGTRLTVV.

As for this clonotype: This CDR3 fails to terminate in the conserved phenylalanine or tryptophan, so it likely reflects a read error. J is TRBJ2-3 and V is TRBV12-3 or TRBV12-4; D is perhaps TRBD2 (6 bases). The CDR3 contains 17 residues. Here the CDR3 DNA reads TGTGCCAGCAGTCCGCGCGGGGACCGATCTAGCACAGATGCGCAGTATTCT. Its translation is CASSPRGDRSSTDAQYS.

This clonotype was observed a few times. The rearrangement joins TRBV6-5 to TRBJ2-5, with D tentatively TRBD1 or TRBD2 (6 bases each). TRBJ2-1 matches the DNA end more closely, so the J call is doubtful. CDR3 length: 15 residues. The germline V gene has CDR1 MNHEY and CDR2 SVGAGI. The CDR3 DNA is TGTGCCAGCAGTTTATCGGCCAGGGGAGCGGGTGAGCAGTTCTTC. Amino acids: CASSLSARGAGEQFF.

A word on this clonotype: One junction end does not reproduce the germline sequence, and a read error may be involved. The rearrangement links TRBV12-5 to TRBJ2-5; 11 nucleotides match TRBD2. Per the germline V gene, CDR1 is LGHNT and CDR2 is FRNRAP. The CDR3 length is 15 residues. As DNA, the CDR3 is TGCGCTAGTGGTACCCTCCTAGCGGGGGGAGAGACCCAGTACTTC. Translating gives CASGTLLAGGETQYF.

This chain connects TRBV29-1 to TRBJ1-1; D may be TRBD1 (5 bases). The V and J ends lost 4 bases and 0 bases respectively, with 15 bases between them. The CDR3 extends over 15 amino acids. Germline values: CDR1 SQVTM, CDR2 ANQGSEA. The chain's CDR3 is CSVGGGKTLNTEAFF. The CDR3 nucleotides are TGCAGCGTTGGGGGGGGGAAAACTTTGAACACTGAAGCTTTCTTT.

This clonotype was detected a few times. This chain links TRBV20-1 with TRBJ2-7; no clear D. The CDR3 length is 12 residues. Germline CDR1 is DFQATT and CDR2 is SNEGSKA (reference sequence). Trimming took 6 bases from V and 2 from J, leaving 11 bases between them. The CDR3 is CSASSLTYEQYF. CDR3 bases: TGCAGTGCGAGTAGTTTAACCTACGAGCAGTACTTC.

The gene calls are TRBV5-1 and TRBJ2-1; tentative D call: TRBD1 (5 bases). V shed 7 bases and J shed 0 bases, with 11 bases lying between them. CDR3 length equals 14 residues. Germline V gene data show CDR1 as SGHRS and CDR2 as YFSETQ. CDR3 in DNA: TGCGCCAGCCGACAGTCCAGCTCCTACAATGAGCAGTTCTTC. Translation: CASRQSSSYNEQFF.

This clonotype was detected a few times. DNA of the CDR3: TGTGCCAGCAGCCCTGACAGGGGCTCCTACAATGAGCAGTTCTTC. As protein: CASSPDRGSYNEQFF. The chain uses TRBV7-2 and TRBJ2-1; 8 nucleotides agree with TRBD1. This CDR3 has 15 amino acids. In germline, CDR1 is SGHTA, CDR2 FQGNSA. V was pared by 5 bases and J by 0 bases, with 3 bases of the junction left unmatched.

The chain joins TRBV6-1 to TRBJ2-2, with D tentatively TRBD1 or TRBD2 (5 bases each). Germline V lookup: CDR1 MNHNS, CDR2 SASEGT. This CDR3 region has 16 residues. V was shortened by 6 bases and J by 6 bases, with 20 bases between the two germline ends. The CDR3 loop is CASRKGALAGPGELFF. In DNA form, the CDR3 reads TGTGCCAGCAGAAAAGGGGCTCTAGCAGGCCCCGGGGAGCTGTTTTTT.

This clonotype was seen only once. This sequence joins TRBV4-1 and TRBJ2-3; 9 nucleotides align to TRBD1. After removal of 1 base from V and 6 bases from J, the junction contained 5 bases not matched to a gene. This CDR3 is built from 15 residues. Germline CDR1 reads MGHRA; CDR2 reads YSYEKL. CDR3 in amino acids: CASSQGDRVSDTQYF. CDR3 nucleotides: TGCGCCAGCAGCCAAGGGGACAGGGTGTCTGATACGCAGTATTTT.

This clonotype was seen a few times. V gene TRBV20-1 combines with J gene TRBJ2-5; 9 bases match TRBD2. Gene TRBJ2-1 matches the end of the DNA better, so the J call may be wrong. The germline CDR1 and CDR2 sequences are DFQATT and SNEGSKA (reference sequence). The CDR3 spans 15 residues. The CDR3 here is CSATGTAGGRFEQFF. The CDR3 nucleotides are TGCAGTGCTACAGGGACGGCGGGGGGGCGTTTTGAGCAGTTCTTC.

This clonotype has only a few counts. The chain uses TRBV2 and TRBJ1-1; D is perhaps TRBD1 (6 bases). V dropped 6 bases and J dropped 10 bases, with 18 bases sitting between them. This CDR3 has 13 amino acids. In germline, CDR1 is SNHLY, CDR2 FYNNEI. The CDR3 reads CASRAYREGAAFF. CDR3 nucleotide sequence: TGTGCCAGCAGGGCTTACAGGGAGGGTGCAGCTTTCTTT. Together with reference TRBV2 and TRBJ1-1, the CDR3 gives the full variable domain: EPEVTQTPSHQVTQMGQEVILRCVPISNHLYFYWYRQILGQKVEFLVSFYNNEISEKSEIFDDQFSVERPDGSNFTLKIRSTKLEDSAMYFCASRAYREGAAFFGQGTRLTVV.

This clonotype occurred a few times. The rearrangement uses TRBV6-2 or TRBV6-3 and TRBJ2-5; D remains unclear. Deletions cut 4 bases from V and 6 bases from J, with 6 bases between. The V gene's germline CDR1 is MNHEY and CDR2 SVGEGT. The CDR3 length is 11 residues. The CDR3 reads CASSSQKTQYF. The CDR3, as DNA: TGTGCCAGCAGTTCCCAGAAGACCCAGTACTTC.

This clonotype has more than one count but fewer than ten. The J gene is TRBJ2-7, the V gene TRBV6-1; possible D gene TRBD2, 6 bases. Germline V CDR1 and CDR2: MNHNS, SASEGT. The CDR3 covers 13 residues. V gave up 8 bases and J gave up 4 bases, with 15 bases separating them. The CDR3 reads CASRDWEKYEQYF. The CDR3 nucleotides are TGTGCCAGCCGGGACTGGGAAAAATACGAGCAGTACTTC.

This clonotype appeared many times. The V gene is TRBV2, the J gene TRBJ2-7; D assignment may be TRBD1 or TRBD2 (5 bases each). The CDR3 extends over 11 amino acids. Trimming pared 10 bases from V and 7 bases from J, leaving 14 bases between. In germline, CDR1 is SNHLY, CDR2 FYNNEI. The CDR3 region is CATEGTGEQYF. The CDR3 coding sequence is TGTGCCACCGAAGGGACCGGGGAGCAGTACTTC.

CDR3 nucleotide sequence: TGCAGTGCTACAGGGGAGACTAGCAATCAGCCCCAGCATTTT. It is translated as CSATGETSNQPQHF. This rearrangement joins TRBV20-1 to TRBJ1-5; maybe TRBD1 (6 bases). The CDR3 extends over 14 amino acids. The germline gives CDR1 DFQATT, CDR2 SNEGSKA (reference sequence). V gave up 4 bases and J gave up 0 bases, with 10 bases separating them.

This clonotype was counted a few times. The CDR3 loop is CASSLQADTQYF. The CDR3 nucleotides read TGTGCCAGCTCCCTCCAGGCGGATACGCAGTATTTT. V gene TRBV18 combines with J gene TRBJ2-3; D call uncertain. This CDR3 comprises 12 residues. Trimming removed 6 bases at V and 6 bases at J, with 10 bases between. Germline values: CDR1 KGHSH, CDR2 LQKENI.

This clonotype was counted only a few times. V usage is TRBV10-3 and J usage is TRBJ2-7; D ambiguous. The CDR3 totals 13 residues. The V gene lost 2 bases and the J gene lost 6 bases, with 11 bases spanning the gap. The germline CDR1 and CDR2 sequences are ENHRY and SYGVKD. Here the CDR3 reads CAISELTSSEQYF. CDR3 nucleotides: TGTGCCATCAGTGAGCTGACCAGCTCCGAGCAGTACTTC.

This clonotype was seen only a few times. CDR3 protein: CASRDRTNEKLFF. CDR3 in DNA: TGCGCCAGCAGAGACAGAACTAATGAAAAACTGTTTTTT. This rearrangement joins TRBV5-1 to TRBJ1-4, with D possibly being TRBD1 (5 bases). The germline V gene encodes CDR1 SGHRS and CDR2 YFSETQ. V was trimmed by 5 bases and J by 1 base, leaving 6 bases between them. The CDR3 has 13 amino acids.

This clonotype occurred a few times. The V gene is TRBV7-9, the J gene TRBJ1-4; D possibly corresponds to TRBD1 (5 bases). This CDR3 is built from 16 residues. Germline loops: CDR1 SEHNR, CDR2 FQNEAQ (reference sequence). Between the trimmed V and J ends, which lost 1 base and 0 bases, there was a span of 9 bases. As DNA, the CDR3 is TGTGCCAGCAGCTTAGAACAGGAAGCAACTAATGAAAAACTGTTTTTT. Encoded protein: CASSLEQEATNEKLFF.

The V and J genes are TRBV18 and TRBJ1-5, with a possible D match to TRBD1 (5 bases). This CDR3 region has 16 residues. The V and J ends lost 5 bases and 1 base respectively, with 15 bases between them. CDR1 KGHSH and CDR2 LQKENI come from the germline V gene. The CDR3 DNA reads as TGTGCCAGCTCAGAGTGGGGGGGTGGAAGCAATCAGCCCCAGCATTTT. Its translation is CASSEWGGGSNQPQHF.

Turning to this clonotype: One end of the junction varies from germline; a read error may be responsible. The chain carries TRBV7-7 and TRBJ2-1; either TRBD1 or TRBD2 may fit D (6 bases each). The germline V gene has CDR1 SSHAT and CDR2 FNYEAQ (reference sequence). CDR3 size: 13 residues. The CDR3 region has the DNA TGTGCTAGCAGCCGATGGGGGGCAGATGAGCAGTTCTTC. This translates into CASSRWGADEQFF.

This clonotype has only a few counts. This sequence joins TRBV12-3 or TRBV12-4 and TRBJ2-1, with D possibly being TRBD1 (6 bases). V was shortened by 7 bases and J by 4 bases, with 17 bases between the two germline ends. The CDR3 sequence is 15 residues long. In DNA form, the CDR3 reads TGTGCCAGCAAAGTAAGACAGGCAGCATACAATGAGCAGTTCTTC. Protein sequence: CASKVRQAAYNEQFF.

This clonotype was detected a few times. The V gene is TRBV9, the J gene TRBJ2-5; the D gene is possibly TRBD2 (6 bases). V gave up 4 bases and J gave up 5 bases, with 12 bases separating them. CDR1 is SGDLS, CDR2 YYNGEE, per germline. The CDR3 sequence is 13 residues long. The CDR3 loop is CASSHSSEETQYF. The CDR3 bases are TGTGCCAGCAGCCATTCTAGCGAGGAGACCCAGTACTTC.

In its sample, this clonotype was seen a few times. The V gene is TRBV7-2, the J gene TRBJ2-1; tentatively, D is TRBD1 or TRBD2 (6 bases each). The last part of the DNA fits TRBJ2-7 better; the J call may be wrong. Germline loops: CDR1 SGHTA, CDR2 FQGNSA. This CDR3 is built from 15 residues. CDR3 protein: CASSSQGGQIYEQYF. The CDR3 DNA is TGTGCCAGCAGCTCTCAAGGGGGGCAGATCTACGAGCAGTACTTC.

V usage is TRBV3-1 and J usage is TRBJ2-5, with 11 bases identical to TRBD1. The DNA end favors TRBJ2-1, so the J call may be wrong. The germline gives CDR1 LGHDT, CDR2 YNNKEL (reference sequence). The CDR3 has 14 amino acids. The CDR3 nucleotides read TGTGCCAGCAGCCTTGGGACAGGGGGTAGTGAGCAGTTCTTC. Its translation: CASSLGTGGSEQFF.

The chain uses TRBV15 and TRBJ1-1, with 11 positions matching TRBD1. The V gene end was trimmed by 2 bases and the J gene end by 10 bases; junction bases not matched to a gene: 9. This CDR3 region has 15 residues. Germline CDR1 LNHNV, CDR2 YYDKDF (reference sequence). DNA for the CDR3: TGTGCCACCAGCAGAACGAGAGGACAGGGGGCAACAGCTTTCTTT. Translated, it gives CATSRTRGQGATAFF. Combining the CDR3 with reference TRBV15 and TRBJ1-1 gives the whole variable domain DAMVIQNPRYQVTQFGKPVTLSCSQTLNHNVMYWYQQKSSQAPKLLFHYYDKDFNNEADTPDNFQSRRPNTSFCFLDIRSPGLGDTAMYLCATSRTRGQGATAFFGQGTRLTVV.

This clonotype was detected a few times. The chain couples TRBV7-2 to TRBJ2-7; the D gene is possibly TRBD2 (5 bases). The V and J ends lost 3 bases and 7 bases respectively, with 19 bases between them. Germline V CDR1 and CDR2: SGHTA, FQGNSA. The CDR3 is 15 residues long. CDR3 in amino acids: CASSFSLGTPGEQYF. In DNA, the CDR3 is TGTGCCAGCAGCTTTTCCCTAGGCACTCCGGGGGAGCAGTACTTC. Drawing the rest from reference TRBV7-2 and TRBJ2-7, the complete variable domain is GAGVSQSPSNKVTEKGKDVELRCDPISGHTALYWYRQSLGQGLEFLIYFQGNSAPDKSGLPSDRFSAERTGGSVSTLTIQRTQQEDSAVYLCASSFSLGTPGEQYFGPGTRLTVT.

The J gene is TRBJ1-1, the V gene TRBV7-2, with TRBD1 matching 7 bases. This CDR3 region has 14 residues. Germline V gene lookup returns CDR1 SGHTA and CDR2 FQGNSA. After removal of 4 bases from V and 4 bases from J, the junction contained 6 bases not matched to a gene. CDR3: CASSSTQGVTEAFF. In DNA form, the CDR3 reads TGTGCCAGCAGCTCAACTCAGGGGGTCACTGAAGCTTTCTTT.